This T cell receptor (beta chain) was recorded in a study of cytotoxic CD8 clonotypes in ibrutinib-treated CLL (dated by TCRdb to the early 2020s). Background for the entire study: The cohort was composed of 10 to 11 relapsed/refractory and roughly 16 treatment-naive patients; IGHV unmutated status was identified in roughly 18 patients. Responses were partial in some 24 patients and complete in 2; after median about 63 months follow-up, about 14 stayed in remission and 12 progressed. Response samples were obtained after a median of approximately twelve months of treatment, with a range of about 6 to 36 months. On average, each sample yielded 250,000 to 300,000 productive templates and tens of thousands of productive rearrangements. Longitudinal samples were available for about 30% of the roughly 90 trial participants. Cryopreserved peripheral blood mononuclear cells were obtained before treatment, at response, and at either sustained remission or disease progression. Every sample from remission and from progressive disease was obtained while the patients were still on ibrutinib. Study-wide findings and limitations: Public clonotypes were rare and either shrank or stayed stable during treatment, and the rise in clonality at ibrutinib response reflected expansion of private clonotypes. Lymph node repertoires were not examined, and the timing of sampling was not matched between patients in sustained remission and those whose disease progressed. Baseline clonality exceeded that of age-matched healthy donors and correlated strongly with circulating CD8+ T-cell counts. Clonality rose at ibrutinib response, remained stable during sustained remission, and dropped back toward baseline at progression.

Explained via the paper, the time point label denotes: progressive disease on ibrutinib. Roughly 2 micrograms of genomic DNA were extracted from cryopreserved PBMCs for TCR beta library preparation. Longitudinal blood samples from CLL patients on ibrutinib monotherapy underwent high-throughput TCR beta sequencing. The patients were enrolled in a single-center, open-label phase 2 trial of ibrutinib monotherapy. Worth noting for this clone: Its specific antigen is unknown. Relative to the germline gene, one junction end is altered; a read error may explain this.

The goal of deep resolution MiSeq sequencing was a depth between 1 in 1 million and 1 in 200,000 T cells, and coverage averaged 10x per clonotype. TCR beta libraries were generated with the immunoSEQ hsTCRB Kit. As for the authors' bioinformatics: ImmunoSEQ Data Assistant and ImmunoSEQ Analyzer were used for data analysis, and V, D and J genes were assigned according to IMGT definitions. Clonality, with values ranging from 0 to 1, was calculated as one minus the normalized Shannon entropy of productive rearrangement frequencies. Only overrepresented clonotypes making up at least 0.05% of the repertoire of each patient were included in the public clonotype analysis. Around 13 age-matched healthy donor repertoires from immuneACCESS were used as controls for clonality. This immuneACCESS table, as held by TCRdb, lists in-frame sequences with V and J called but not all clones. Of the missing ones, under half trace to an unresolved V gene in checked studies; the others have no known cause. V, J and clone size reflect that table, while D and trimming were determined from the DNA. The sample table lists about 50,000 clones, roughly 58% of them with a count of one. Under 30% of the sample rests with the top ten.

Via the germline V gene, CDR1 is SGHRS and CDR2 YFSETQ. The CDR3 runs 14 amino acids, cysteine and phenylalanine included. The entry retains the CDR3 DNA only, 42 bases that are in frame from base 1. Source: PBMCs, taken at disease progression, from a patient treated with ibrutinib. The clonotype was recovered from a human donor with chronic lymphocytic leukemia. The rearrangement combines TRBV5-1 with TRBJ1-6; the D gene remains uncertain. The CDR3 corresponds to CASSLDGHNSPLHF. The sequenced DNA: TGCGCCAGCAGTTTGGACGGACATAATTCACCCCTCCACTTT.